The present T cell receptor (beta chain) was sequenced within a study of metastatic and nonmetastatic thyroid tumors. Across the study: For malignant and benign thyroid patients, tumor or nodule tissue and blood were the sources whose repertoires were compared. Study findings and constraints: Malignant tumors reportedly showed significantly higher TCR beta diversity than benign nodules in both blood and tumor.

Germline CDR1 reads PRHDT; CDR2 reads FYEKMQ (reference sequence). The CDR3 sequence is 16 residues long. In its sample, this clone was seen many times. Its target is not known. One end of the junction is discordant with germline, which a read error may explain. Per the original methods: A papillary thyroid cancer distant-metastasis classifier was built from CDR3 differences across clinicopathological groups. From the PCR reads, TCRdb re-called clones with MiXCR. These V and J calls are TCRdb output, not the study's own analysis. The repertoire has around 22,000 clones, roughly 19% of them found once; the top ten carry roughly 4.8%. Until they underwent thyroid surgery, no patient had received any treatment.

The gene calls are TRBV13 and TRBJ1-3; D gene unclear. The TCR was taken from a male donor with papillary thyroid cancer or a benign thyroid nodule (not recorded which). Some clones in this sample may be carry-over from other donors' samples. Sequencing input: blood. In DNA form, the CDR3 reads TGTGCCAGCAACTTAGCTCAAACATGGTCTGGAAACACCATATATTTT. Protein sequence: CASNLAQTWSGNTIYF.